This T cell receptor (beta chain) was recorded in a study of Ad26.COV2.S vaccination and SARS-CoV-2 variants. Across the whole study: Among those in the COV1001 Ad26.COV2.S trial arm was the donor. General study results and limits: The authors reported substantial breadth in spike-specific CD8+ and CD4+ T cell responses after vaccination.

Trimming left V 6 bases short and J 1 base short, with 12 bases between. CDR1 is MNHEY, CDR2 SMNVEV, per germline (reference sequence). This CDR3 comprises 14 residues. Treatment described: over 15 received Ad26.COV2.S at low or high dose, single or two shots; about 5 received placebo; per-sample allocation not given. The study sampled participants on day 63 after the first vaccine or placebo injection. Expressing Wuhan-strain SARS-CoV-2 spike, an Ad26 vector served as the vaccine. As for this clone: Its antigen is not known.

Sequenced by immunoSEQ multiplex PCR; TCRdb stores in-frame clones only, minus some. The profile shows a few hundred thousand clones, around nine tenths of them singletons. This TCR was recovered from a person between 18 and 65 years old who received the Ad26.COV2.S COVID-19 vaccine or a placebo. The input for sequencing was peripheral blood, taken in a trial of Ad26.COV2.S vaccine versus placebo. The rearrangement links TRBV27 to TRBJ2-5; D remains ambiguous. CDR3 nucleotide sequence: TGTGCCAGCAGCTCCCGCGCCCTCCAAGAGACCCAGTACTTC. It encodes CASSSRALQETQYF.